The 27 T cell receptor beta chains presented below share a single source sample, sequenced in a study of tumor-infiltrating lymphocytes in primary liver carcinoma. A constant-region primer served to make TCR beta cDNA from roughly 500 ng total RNA. Nested multiplex PCR, run for three rounds with slightly modified ARM-PCR, yielded TCR beta libraries. Running 10 cycles apiece, the first two PCR rounds relied on TRBV1-TRBV30 forward primers together with a C-beta reverse primer. MiXCR, applied by TCRdb to the multiplex PCR reads, yields one record per CDR3 protein. The sample yields approximately 340,000 distinct CDR3 sequences, about two thirds seen once. Unsorted whole blood yielded blood RNA, and germline DNA was extracted as well. The sequenced sample consisted of peripheral blood. Receptor source: a man between 40 and 49 years old with primary liver carcinoma and hepatitis B virus infection.

To note about this clonotype: Without the conserved terminal phenylalanine or tryptophan, this CDR3 likely stems from a read error. The chain employs TRBV11-3 and TRBJ2-6; tentatively, D is TRBD1 (5 bases). CDR1 is SGHNT, CDR2 YENEEA, per germline. The CDR3 loop spans 16 amino acids. CDR3: CASSSTAQSGSNVLTI. The CDR3 DNA reads as TGTGCAAGCAGCTCGACAGCACAGTCTGGGTCCAACGTCCTGACTATC.

On this clonotype itself: A read error is possible here, since a much larger clone lies one base away. The CDR3 ends on some other residue instead of the conserved phenylalanine or tryptophan, so this is likely a read error. The chain joins TRBV30 to TRBJ1-1; a possible D gene is TRBD1 (5 bases). CDR1 GTSNPN and CDR2 SVGIG come from the germline V gene (reference sequence). Trimming stripped 4 bases from V and 3 bases from J, with 9 bases between. This CDR3 has 12 amino acids. CDR3 nucleotide sequence: TGTGCCTGGACCGGGGCCTACACTGAAGCTTTCTTA. It codes for CAWTGAYTEAFL.

Turning to this clonotype: Being one base from a much bigger clone, this may be a read error. V and J are TRBV6-6 and TRBJ1-6; D might be TRBD1 (5 bases). This CDR3 contains 16 residues. In germline, CDR1 is MNHNY, CDR2 SVGAGI (reference sequence). CDR3 loop: CANSYLFQGANSPLHF. The DNA for the CDR3 is TGTGCCAACAGTTACCTATTTCAGGGAGCTAATTCACCCCTCCACTTT.

For this clonotype: A read error may be the cause here, since a much bigger clone is one base away. V gene TRBV6-2 or TRBV6-3 combines with J gene TRBJ2-6; D possibly uses TRBD1 or TRBD2 (5 bases each). Trimming stripped 8 bases from V and 2 bases from J, with 16 bases between. CDR1 and CDR2 from the germline V gene are MNHEY and SVGEGT. The CDR3 totals 16 residues. The CDR3 nucleotides read TGTGCCAGCCGAAAAACCGGGACGCCTGGGGCCAACGTCCTGACTTTC. This gives the protein CASRKTGTPGANVLTF.

This clonotype was counted once. The J gene is TRBJ2-7, the V gene TRBV28; 7 bases fit TRBD1. V lost 7 bases, J lost 5 bases, and 11 bases stayed unmatched. The CDR3 totals 14 residues. Germline V CDR1 and CDR2: MDHEN, SYDVKM. In DNA form, the CDR3 reads TGTGCCAGCAATTCGGGACAGAGTAGAAACGAGCAGTACTTC. It is translated as CASNSGQSRNEQYF.

The chain has TRBV12-3 or TRBV12-4 and TRBJ2-3, with TRBD2 matching over 9 bases. The J segment lost 0 bases and the V segment lost 7 bases, leaving 5 bases of the junction unmatched. CDR3 length equals 15 residues. The chain's CDR3 is CASKLTSGSTDTQYF. CDR3 DNA: TGTGCCAGCAAACTTACTAGCGGGAGCACAGATACGCAGTATTTT.

In its sample, this clonotype was seen many times. One end of the junction does not line up with germline, which may come from a read error. This chain connects TRBV6-2 or TRBV6-3 to TRBJ1-2, with TRBD1 matching 8 bases. The V gene's germline CDR1 is MNHEY and CDR2 SVGEGT. CDR3 size: 13 residues. The CDR3 DNA is TGTGCCAGCAGTTACGAGGTCTTGGACAGGGTCGATTTC. It specifies CASSYEVLDRVDF.

V usage is TRBV6-1 and J usage is TRBJ2-5, with D tentatively TRBD1 (5 bases). The germline V gene encodes CDR1 MNHNS and CDR2 SASEGT. V lost 4 bases and J lost 5, with 14 bases in between. The length of the CDR3 is 14 residues. CDR3 sequence reads: CASSAGLVQETQYF. The CDR3 DNA reads as TGTGCCAGCAGTGCAGGGCTAGTCCAGGAGACCCAGTACTTC.

As to this clonotype: Just one base apart from a much larger clone, this may be a read error. CDR3 amino acids: CATRGDQETQYF. As DNA, the CDR3 is TGTGCCACCAGGGGAGACCAAGAGACCCAGTACTTC. The chain has TRBV10-3 and TRBJ2-5, with D possibly being TRBD1 (6 bases). From germline, CDR1 is ENHRY and CDR2 SYGVKD. The V end was cut by 10 bases, the J end by 0 bases, with 9 bases between. The CDR3 runs 12 residues.

V and J are TRBV6-6 and TRBJ1-2; TRBD1 agrees at 7 bases. The junction had 8 bases not matched to a gene; V was cut back by 10 bases and J by 6 bases. In germline, CDR1 is MNHNY, CDR2 SVGAGI (reference sequence). This CDR3 is built from 12 residues. CDR3 residues: CATEGAGDGYTF. CDR3 DNA sequence: TGTGCCACAGAGGGGGCGGGCGATGGCTACACCTTC.

Only a few counts were recorded for this clonotype. The V call is TRBV6-4, the J call TRBJ2-2, with D uncertain. Germline CDR1 MRHNA, CDR2 SNTAGT. Trimming took off 1 base at V and 7 bases at J, with 7 bases between the two ends. The length of the CDR3 is 13 residues. CDR3 region: CASSDWGSGELFF. CDR3 sequence (DNA): TGTGCCAGCAGTGACTGGGGTAGCGGGGAGCTGTTTTTT.

On this clonotype itself: A read error is possible here, since a much larger clone lies one base away. This chain links TRBV5-5 with TRBJ2-5; no clear D gene. Germline CDR1 reads SGHKS; CDR2 reads YYEKEE (reference sequence). The length of the CDR3 is 13 residues. The CDR3 loop is CVSTSWAAETQYF. Here the CDR3 DNA reads TGTGTCAGCACCAGCTGGGCAGCAGAGACCCAGTACTTC.

To note about this clonotype: Because the CDR3 is missing its conserved closing phenylalanine or tryptophan, this is likely a read error. The chain is built from TRBV11-1 and TRBJ1-1, with D maybe TRBD1 (5 bases). Trimming removed 6 bases from V and 3 bases from J, with 17 bases in between. The CDR3 length is 15 residues. Germline assignment: CDR1 SGHAT and CDR2 FQDESV (reference sequence). The DNA for the CDR3 is TGTGCCAGCAGGCACCAGGGACTTCTGGACACTGAAGCTTTCATT. Its translation: CASRHQGLLDTEAFI.

About this clonotype: One end of the junction fails to match germline, which may point to a read error. The V gene is TRBV6-1, the J gene TRBJ2-3, with 7 nucleotides matching TRBD1. Looked up from germline, CDR1 is MNHNS and CDR2 is SASEGT. This CDR3 has 13 residues. This CDR3 reads CASRVTGDDTLYF. DNA of the CDR3: TGTGCCAGCAGGGTTACAGGGGACGATACGCTGTATTTT.

Comments on this clonotype: As the CDR3 is not closed by the conserved phenylalanine or tryptophan, this likely results from a read error. J is TRBJ2-7 and V is TRBV11-2, with D possibly being TRBD1 (6 bases). CDR1 is SGHAT, CDR2 FQNNGV, per germline. The CDR3 is made up of 15 amino acids. Trimming pared 6 bases from V and 4 bases from J, leaving 19 bases between. The CDR3 DNA follows: TGTGCCAGCAGTCCAGGGGCCAGGGGTTCATACGAGCAGTACCTC. Translated: CASSPGARGSYEQYL.

About this clonotype itself: This clone may be a read error of a much larger clone one base away. The rearrangement links TRBV12-3 or TRBV12-4 to TRBJ2-3, with D maybe TRBD1 (6 bases). The CDR3 runs 15 residues. Trimming pared 6 bases from V and 6 bases from J, leaving 19 bases between. This chain's CDR3 is CASRDDRWLTDTQYF. The CDR3 nucleotides read TGTGCCAGCAGAGATGACAGGTGGTTGACGGATACGCAGTATTTT.

About this clonotype: Mismatch with germline at one junction end may stem from a read error. The genes are TRBV11-2 and TRBJ2-1; 7 bases are a match to TRBD1. The CDR3 is made up of 14 amino acids. In germline, CDR1 is SGHAT, CDR2 FQNNGV. The CDR3 is CTSSPRPGGNEQFF. As DNA, the CDR3 is TGCACCAGCAGCCCCCGACCAGGGGGCAATGAGCAGTTCTTC.

The chain joins TRBV11-2 to TRBJ1-6; D remains unclear. The germline V gene has CDR1 SGHAT and CDR2 FQNNGV. The CDR3 length is 15 residues. Between the trimmed V and J ends, which lost 6 bases and 11 bases, there was a span of 20 bases. For the CDR3, the DNA is TGTGCCAGCAGTAGGGCAGTGTTAGAGTCTACACCCCTCCACTTT. Its translation: CASSRAVLESTPLHF.

This chain links TRBV6-1 with TRBJ1-1, with TRBD1 identical over 8 bases. Unmatched junction bases numbered 6, after V lost 0 bases and J lost 9 bases. The CDR3 is made up of 14 amino acids. Germline loops: CDR1 MNHNS, CDR2 SASEGT. The CDR3 protein is CASSEAGQGKKAFF. CDR3 coding DNA: TGTGCCAGCAGTGAAGCTGGACAGGGTAAAAAAGCTTTCTTT.

This clonotype has only a few counts. The CDR3 is CASSLGRDEQYF. The CDR3 region has the DNA TGTGCCAGCAGTTTAGGAAGGGACGAGCAGTACTTC. This chain connects TRBV28 to TRBJ2-7; no clear D. V was clipped by 2 bases and J by 5 bases, with 7 bases between them. Germline CDR1 MDHEN, CDR2 SYDVKM. The CDR3 spans 12 residues.

The rearrangement links TRBV7-9 to TRBJ1-5; a possible D gene is TRBD1 (5 bases). Germline loops: CDR1 SEHNR, CDR2 FQNEAQ (reference sequence). This CDR3 is 14 amino acids long. Trimming left V 4 bases short and J 10 bases short, with 17 bases between. The DNA of the CDR3 is TGTGCCAGCAGCTCCTGGGACCTCCCTGATCCCCAGCATTTT. Translated: CASSSWDLPDPQHF.

V gene TRBV2 combines with J gene TRBJ1-2; 9 bases are a match to TRBD1. With 8 bases clipped from V and 7 bases from J, the junction kept 8 bases outside the gene matches. The CDR3 sequence is 13 residues long. Germline values: CDR1 SNHLY, CDR2 FYNNEI. The CDR3 nucleotides are TGTGCCAGCGGCGAACAGGGGGCGTCTGGCTACACCTTC. Its translation is CASGEQGASGYTF.

There are many counts of this clonotype. The chain uses TRBV11-2 and TRBJ1-2; D is possibly TRBD1 (6 bases). CDR3 length equals 14 residues. V lost 5 bases to trimming and J lost 0 bases, with 10 bases between them. Germline CDR1 is SGHAT and CDR2 is FQNNGV. Here the CDR3 DNA reads TGTGCCAGCAGCCCGCGGACAGCTAACTATGGCTACACCTTC. Residues: CASSPRTANYGYTF.

V and J are TRBV6-1 and TRBJ1-5, with D perhaps TRBD1 (6 bases). This CDR3 contains 13 residues. With 6 bases removed from V and 11 bases from J, the gap between germline ends came to 17 bases. In germline, CDR1 is MNHNS, CDR2 SASEGT. The CDR3 coding sequence is TGTGCCAGCAGCTCAAACAGGGAACAGTCCCAGCATTTT. It yields the protein CASSSNREQSQHF.

The chain carries TRBV5-1 and TRBJ1-1, with D hard to call. Trimming took 0 bases from V and 0 from J, leaving 3 bases between them. This CDR3 comprises 13 residues. Looked up from germline, CDR1 is SGHRS and CDR2 is YFSETQ. This CDR3 reads CASSLELNTEAFF. Here the CDR3 DNA reads TGCGCCAGCAGCTTGGAACTGAACACTGAAGCTTTCTTT.

The chain links TRBV2 to TRBJ2-7; 9 bases agree with TRBD1. The CDR3 sequence is 15 residues long. The germline V gene has CDR1 SNHLY and CDR2 FYNNEI. With 6 bases clipped from V and 1 base from J, the junction kept 7 bases outside the gene matches. The CDR3 sequence is CASRDPGQGSYEQYF. In DNA form, the CDR3 reads TGTGCCAGCAGAGACCCGGGACAGGGTTCCTACGAGCAGTACTTC.

This clonotype was seen repeatedly, ten times or more. The chain joins TRBV29-1 to TRBJ1-1; D perhaps matches TRBD1 (5 bases). The CDR3 length is 14 residues. CDR1 is SQVTM, CDR2 ANQGSEA, per germline. With 6 bases removed from V and 0 bases from J, the gap between germline ends came to 14 bases. The CDR3 DNA sequence: TGCAGCGTCCTGGGGCTCTCAATGAACACTGAAGCTTTCTTT. The encoded protein is CSVLGLSMNTEAFF.